This T cell receptor beta chain appears in the sequencing data of a study of T-cell reconstitution after alpha-beta-depleted transplantation in children. Study-wide findings and caveats: Alpha-beta T cells about two months after transplant reportedly derived from several hundred expanded graft clones. T-cell counts and diversity at one year post-transplant came mainly from newly produced T cells.

Unmatched junction bases numbered 10, after V lost 4 bases and J lost 8 bases. The length of the CDR3 is 15 residues. Preparation of the TCRbeta library involved a method that used unique molecular identifiers. TCRdb fed the PCR reads into MiXCR, producing one record per CDR3 protein. The data contain 550,000 to 800,000 distinct CDR3 sequences, roughly 13% of them singletons. About this clonotype itself: What it binds is not known.

The sample here was PBMCs, taken before TCRalphabeta/CD19-depleted stem cell transplant. This receptor was identified in a girl aged 2 to 9 with congenital amegakaryocytic thrombocytopenia, due to receive a stem cell transplant. The chain employs TRBV12-3 or TRBV12-4 and TRBJ2-1, with 8 bases lining up with TRBD1. The CDR3 loop is CASSSRRTGRDEQFF. The CDR3 nucleotides are TGTGCCAGCAGTTCCCGACGGACAGGGCGGGATGAGCAGTTCTTC.